The 12 T cell receptor beta chains below come from one sample, sequenced in a study of CD8 T cells in ankylosing spondylitis (dated by TCRdb to about 2017). Libraries were prepared through 5' RACE. The sequencer was an Illumina HiSeq 2500. TCRdb reprocessing: public reads trimmed at Q25 with fastp, clones called with MiXCR, in-frame beta chains kept. Each CDR3 protein gets just one entry, which takes the most common genes and DNA from the rows behind it. The sample table lists 150,000 to 200,000 distinct CDR3 sequences, 9.5% to 15% of them with a count of one. The ten largest account for 16% of the sample. The sequencing sample was made of blood, either unsorted or a sorted T cell fraction (not recorded which). The receptors were gathered from a male donor with ankylosing spondylitis or in good health (not recorded which).

This clonotype was seen only a few times. Since a much larger clone is just one base distant, this may be a read error. This chain connects TRBV5-6 to TRBJ1-1, with D hard to call. Trimming shortened V by 3 bases and J by 1 base, and 4 bases separated the two germline ends. The CDR3 sequence is 12 residues long. Germline CDR1 and CDR2: SGHDT and YYEEEE. DNA for the CDR3: TGTGCCAGCAGCTGGGAGAACACTGAAGCTTTCTTT. Protein sequence: CASSWENTEAFF.

V usage is TRBV27 and J usage is TRBJ1-4; no clear D. Germline loops: CDR1 MNHEY, CDR2 SMNVEV (reference sequence). This CDR3 is built from 16 residues. The V gene lost 6 bases and the J gene lost 0 bases, with 14 bases spanning the gap. The CDR3 DNA reads as TGTGCCAGCAGGGCCCGTTGGGCCTCAACTAATGAAAAACTGTTTTTT. Translated, it gives CASRARWASTNEKLFF.

In this sample, this clonotype turned up a few times. The chain's CDR3 is CASSQEETGVQETQYF. The CDR3 DNA reads as TGTGCCAGCAGCCAGGAGGAGACAGGTGTACAAGAGACCCAGTACTTC. The chain recombines TRBV3-1 with TRBJ2-5; TRBD1 might be the D (6 bases). The length of the CDR3 is 16 residues. The V and J ends lost 3 bases and 2 bases respectively, with 16 bases between them. Germline V gene lookup returns CDR1 LGHDT and CDR2 YNNKEL (reference sequence).

The chain employs TRBV5-1 and TRBJ1-5; D ambiguous. The CDR3 spans 12 residues. The germline V gene has CDR1 SGHRS and CDR2 YFSETQ. DNA of the CDR3: TGCGCTCCACTTTATAGCAATCAGCCCCAGCATTTT. It codes for CAPLYSNQPQHF.

This clonotype was counted a few times. The V call is TRBV11-2, the J call TRBJ2-6; 7 nucleotides line up with TRBD1. V lost 6 bases and J lost 0; bases outside the gene matches: 5. Germline CDR1 and CDR2: SGHAT and FQNNGV. CDR3 size: 16 residues. Here the CDR3 DNA reads TGTGCCAGCAGTCAAACAGGGGACTCTGGGGCCAACGTCCTGACTTTC. Translated: CASSQTGDSGANVLTF.

This clonotype occurred a few times. This chain uses TRBV7-9 with TRBJ1-2; 8 bases align to TRBD1. The CDR3 is 15 residues long. The V segment lost 5 bases and the J segment 0 bases; nucleotides outside the gene matches: 5. In germline, CDR1 is SEHNR, CDR2 FQNEAQ (reference sequence). Written as DNA, the CDR3 is TGTGCCAGCAGCCTCGGACAGGGAGCTAACTATGGCTACACCTTC. Residues: CASSLGQGANYGYTF.

The V and J genes are TRBV3-1 and TRBJ2-3; D remains unclear. This CDR3 contains 14 residues. Germline V CDR1 and CDR2: LGHDT, YNNKEL (reference sequence). The V gene lost 3 bases and the J gene lost 3 bases, with 10 bases spanning the gap. CDR3 DNA: TGTGCCAGCAGCCACACGCCGGAGACAGATACGCAGTATTTT. Its protein is CASSHTPETDTQYF.

In this sample, this clonotype turned up a few times. The chain employs TRBV15 and TRBJ2-4; D uncertain. CDR3 length: 14 amino acids. V was cut by 5 bases and J by 0 bases, with 8 bases left in between. Germline CDR1 reads LNHNV; CDR2 reads YYDKDF (reference sequence). CDR3 loop: CATSLARAKNIQYF. The CDR3 DNA is TGTGCCACCAGCCTGGCGAGAGCCAAAAACATTCAGTACTTC.

In its sample, this clonotype was seen a few times. The CDR3 nucleotides read TGTGCCACCCGGACTAGCGGGAGGGCCCAGTTGCACGAGCAGTACTTC. Its translation is CATRTSGRAQLHEQYF. V is TRBV27 and J is TRBJ2-7; 15 bases agree with TRBD2. The V gene's germline CDR1 is MNHEY and CDR2 SMNVEV (reference sequence). The V segment lost 10 bases and the J segment 5 bases; nucleotides outside the gene matches: 12. The length of the CDR3 is 16 residues.

This chain uses TRBV5-6 with TRBJ2-5; TRBD2 matches 10 bases. CDR3 size: 18 residues. The germline gives CDR1 SGHDT, CDR2 YYEEEE. The junction had 12 bases not matched to a gene; V was cut back by 4 bases and J by 0 bases. The CDR3: CASSPGGTSDLYQETQYF. CDR3 in DNA: TGTGCCAGCAGCCCGGGGGGGACTAGCGACCTGTACCAAGAGACCCAGTACTTC.

The chain is built from TRBV30 and TRBJ1-1; unclear D gene. Per the germline V gene, CDR1 is GTSNPN and CDR2 is SVGIG (reference sequence). The germline V and J ends were trimmed by 4 bases and 4 bases, with 10 bases remaining between them. The CDR3 consists of 12 residues. The CDR3 region is CAWNVEGTEAFF. For the CDR3, the DNA is TGTGCCTGGAATGTGGAGGGCACTGAAGCTTTCTTT.

A few counts support this clonotype. The V and J genes are TRBV10-2 and TRBJ1-1, with D tentatively TRBD1 (6 bases). The germline CDR1 and CDR2 sequences are WSHSY and SAAADI. The V gene lost 8 bases and the J gene lost 11 bases, with 21 bases spanning the gap. The CDR3 length is 13 residues. The CDR3 DNA reads TGCGCCAGCGTCTCGAGGGGGGGTGTTAACGCTTTCTTT. Its translation is CASVSRGGVNAFF.